This T cell receptor beta chain is drawn from a study of T cell repertoires in cytomegalovirus infection. Overall study: Public TCR beta signatures marked donors with CMV infection and the matching HLA.

This clonotype has a handful of counts. The antigen remains undetermined. V lost 3 bases, J lost 1 base, and 12 bases lay in between. CDR3 size: 14 residues. The germline gives CDR1 DFQATT, CDR2 SNEGSKA (reference sequence). MiXCR, run by TCRdb on the reads, gives a single entry per CDR3 protein. The data show roughly 630,000 distinct CDR3 sequences, approximately 24% seen once. The study, taken as a whole, reports: The ex vivo response was dominated by HLA-C-restricted CMV-specific TCR beta clonotypes. Public TCR beta family frequency separated CMV-and-HLA carriers, including in an independent cohort.

The source material was CD8+ T cells from PBMCs. The J gene is TRBJ2-5, the V gene TRBV20-1; D may be TRBD1 (5 bases). The sequence was collected from a human donor in good health (CMV status not recorded). Some clones in this sample may be carry-over from other donors' samples. The CDR3 nucleotides read TGCAGTGCTAGGGGATTGACAGTCCAAGAGACCCAGTACTTC. It translates to CSARGLTVQETQYF.